This T cell receptor beta chain was captured in a study of Ad26.COV2.S vaccination and SARS-CoV-2 variants. Across the study: Intramuscular Ad26.COV2.S doses were given once or twice, 56 days apart.

Documented treatment: 15 to 20 received Ad26.COV2.S at low or high dose, single or two shots; 5 received placebo; per-sample allocation not given. Day 63 after the first vaccine or placebo injection was the time point for sampling. V lost 5 bases to trimming and J lost 4 bases, with 14 bases between them. The CDR3 covers 14 residues. CDR1 SEHNR and CDR2 FQNEAQ come from the germline V gene (reference sequence). This table comes from immunoSEQ multiplex PCR, and its TCRdb copy is limited to in-frame clones, with some not included. The table lists about 500,000 clones, 80% to 90% of them singletons, with 1.7% in the top ten.

The receptor was isolated from a person aged 18-65 years who received the Ad26.COV2.S COVID-19 vaccine or a placebo. The chain has TRBV7-9 and TRBJ1-2; D remains ambiguous. The source material was peripheral blood, sampled in a trial of Ad26.COV2.S vaccine versus placebo. The CDR3 DNA reads as TGTGCCAGCAGCGAGCTGGCAGGCTTCTATGGCTACACCTTC. Translated, it gives CASSELAGFYGYTF.